This TCR beta chain was identified during a study of T-cell reconstitution after alpha-beta-depleted transplantation in children. This clonotype was counted only a few times. Its cognate antigen is unknown. General study findings and limits: Where some patients showed high TCRbeta diversity at day 60, it came from recipient T cells and thymic progenitors that had survived.

This CDR3 region has 13 residues. Trimming cost V 6 bases and J 0 bases, with 9 bases left between them. Per germline, CDR1 MNHEY and CDR2 SMNVEV (reference sequence). The TCRbeta library was prepared with unique molecular identifiers. TCRdb reanalysed the PCR reads using MiXCR and keeps one entry per CDR3 protein. The sample records fewer than 550,000 distinct CDR3 sequences, roughly an eighth being singletons. Sequenced here: PBMCs, mostly from graft donor cells, sampled 180 days after TCRalphabeta/CD19-depleted stem cell transplant. The rearrangement joins TRBV27 to TRBJ2-7; no definite D call. The receptor's source is a female patient aged 2-10 years who had a stem cell transplant for aplastic anemia, so the T cells may come from the graft donor. CDR3 amino acids: CASSRPSSYEQYF. CDR3 nucleotides: TGTGCCAGCAGCCGGCCGAGCTCCTACGAGCAGTACTTC.